A selection of T cell receptor beta chains follows, all from one sample in a study of blood T cells in healthy people across ages. TCRdb recomputed calls from the 5' RACE reads with MiXCR, one row per CDR3 protein. The table records approximately 770,000 distinct CDR3 sequences, nearly 60% of them present only once. Sequenced sample: blood. Receptors were obtained from a man aged 30 to 39 in good health. The CDR3 runs from the conserved cysteine through the conserved F or W. D genes are given only for firm matches. Expanded clones are given a class, and other clones once, few, many or no size at all.

.,few,TRBV20-1,TRBJ2-4,CSAPAQVAKNIQYF,TGCAGTGCTCCCGCGCAGGTAGCCAAAAACATTCAGTACTTC
TRBD2,many,TRBV6-5,TRBJ2-1,CASRRGRAEFF,TGTGCCAGCCGTCGCGGGAGGGCCGAGTTCTTC
TRBD2,.,TRBV5-5,TRBJ2-4,CARVSGTSVKNIQYF,TGTGCCAGGGTATCCGGGACTAGCGTCAAAAACATTCAGTACTTC
.,.,TRBV6-5,TRBJ2-3,CASSYRPSASTDTQYF,TGTGCCAGCAGTTACCGGCCTAGTGCTAGCACAGATACGCAGTATTTT
.,.,TRBV12-3/TRBV12-4,TRBJ2-1,CASSLARVSYNEQFF,TGTGCCAGCAGTTTAGCCAGGGTGTCCTACAATGAGCAGTTCTTC
.,.,TRBV7-2,TRBJ2-1,CASSQTLGLATYNEQFF,TGTGCCAGCAGCCAAACCTTAGGGCTGGCTACCTACAATGAGCAGTTCTTC
.,many,TRBV30,TRBJ1-2,CAWSLERGGYTF,TGTGCCTGGAGTTTAGAGAGGGGTGGCTACACCTTC
.,.,TRBV7-9,TRBJ1-2,CASSPTKNGYTF,TGTGCCAGCAGCCCGACAAAAAATGGCTACACCTTC
TRBD1,.,TRBV7-2,TRBJ1-6,CASGQTGGFSPPHF,TGTGCCAGCGGACAGACAGGGGGATTTTCACCCCCCCACTTT
TRBD1,.,TRBV7-9,TRBJ1-1,CASSLTGGMNTEAFF,TGTGCCAGCAGCTTGACAGGGGGGATGAACACTGAAGCTTTCTTT
TRBD1,once,TRBV7-2,TRBJ2-6,CASRKTGTGSSGANVLTF,TGTGCCAGCAGGAAAACCGGGACAGGGAGCTCTGGGGCCAACGTCCTGACTTTC
TRBD2,.,TRBV2,TRBJ2-1,CASPKGGTNNEQFF,TGTGCCAGCCCCAAGGGCGGGACTAACAATGAGCAGTTCTTC
TRBD1,few,TRBV5-1,TRBJ1-1,CASFPGTGGPEDTEAFF,TGCGCCTCGTTTCCCGGGACAGGGGGCCCGGAGGACACTGAAGCTTTCTTT
TRBD2,.,TRBV7-2,TRBJ2-7,CASSISGGIYEQYF,TGTGCCAGCAGCATTAGCGGGGGAATCTACGAGCAGTACTTC
TRBD1,.,TRBV15,TRBJ2-7,CATSREAIRDRAYEQYF,TGTGCCACCAGCAGAGAGGCTATCCGGGACAGGGCATACGAGCAGTACTTC
.,.,TRBV6-2/TRBV6-3,TRBJ2-1,CASSPMGPQFF,TGTGCCAGCAGCCCCATGGGCCCGCAGTTCTTC
.,.,TRBV24-1,TRBJ2-3,CATSDISGGTDTQYF,TGTGCCACCAGTGATATTAGCGGTGGCACAGATACGCAGTATTTT
TRBD1,.,TRBV12-3/TRBV12-4,TRBJ1-5,CASRRRDSGQPQHF,TGTGCCAGCAGGCGCCGGGACAGCGGCCAGCCCCAGCATTTT
.,.,TRBV7-2,TRBJ2-3,CASTLLTYTDTQYF,TGTGCCAGCACCCTTTTAACATACACAGATACGCAGTATTTT
.,.,TRBV24-1,TRBJ1-2,CATSDWTVNYGYTF,TGTGCCACCAGTGACTGGACAGTTAACTATGGCTACACCTTC
TRBD2,.,TRBV7-8,TRBJ2-1,CASSWALAGGIDNEQFF,TGTGCCAGCAGCTGGGCCCTAGCGGGGGGCATAGACAATGAGCAGTTCTTC
.,.,TRBV7-2,TRBJ1-2,CASSLATAQTYGYTF,TGTGCCAGCAGCTTAGCCACAGCCCAAACCTATGGCTACACCTTC
TRBD1,once,TRBV10-3,TRBJ1-1,CAISGTGRNTEAFF,TGTGCCATCAGTGGGACAGGGAGGAACACTGAAGCTTTCTTT
.,.,TRBV25-1,TRBJ2-7,CASSDRSDSEQYF,TGTGCCAGCAGTGACCGCAGTGATTCCGAGCAGTACTTC
.,.,TRBV25-1,TRBJ2-5,CASRRPGYQETQYF,TGTGCCAGCAGGCGGCCAGGGTACCAAGAGACCCAGTACTTC
.,.,TRBV20-1,TRBJ1-6,CSAGAGNSPLHF,TGCAGTGCTGGCGCAGGGAATTCACCCCTCCACTTT
TRBD2,.,TRBV12-3/TRBV12-4,TRBJ2-1,CASSRSGSQNEQFF,TGTGCCAGCAGCCGGAGCGGGAGTCAGAATGAGCAGTTCTTC
TRBD2,few,TRBV20-1,TRBJ2-1,CSALPGLAGNNEQFF,TGCAGTGCTCTTCCGGGACTAGCGGGGAACAATGAGCAGTTCTTC
.,.,TRBV4-3,TRBJ2-7,CASSQDPGNYEQYF,TGCGCCAGCAGCCAAGATCCAGGGAATTACGAGCAGTACTTC
.,.,TRBV2,TRBJ2-7,CASSQWAGQRSREQYF,TGTGCCAGCAGTCAATGGGCGGGACAACGGTCCCGCGAGCAGTACTTC
.,.,TRBV30,TRBJ2-7,CAWSEGPGDEQYF,TGTGCCTGGAGCGAGGGACCCGGGGACGAGCAGTACTTC
.,.,TRBV3-1,TRBJ1-2,CASSQDVNAGYGYTF,TGTGCCAGCAGCCAAGACGTGAACGCCGGGTATGGCTACACCTTC
.,few,TRBV29-1,TRBJ2-5,CSMSSGSETQYF,TGCAGCATGTCGTCGGGGTCAGAGACCCAGTACTTC
.,.,TRBV12-3/TRBV12-4,TRBJ1-5,CASSFGSFNQPQHF,TGTGCCAGCAGTTTTGGGAGCTTCAATCAGCCCCAGCATTTT
.,.,TRBV10-3,TRBJ2-3,CAISRAGVSGADTQYF,TGTGCCATCAGTCGAGCCGGAGTGAGTGGAGCAGATACGCAGTATTTT
.,.,TRBV20-1,TRBJ2-1,CSADGWGLLDNEQFF,TGCAGTGCAGACGGTTGGGGCCTCCTTGACAATGAGCAGTTCTTC
.,.,TRBV6-1,TRBJ1-4,CASSPMTATNEKLFF,TGTGCCAGCAGTCCCATGACAGCAACTAATGAAAAACTGTTTTTT
TRBD1,.,TRBV5-1,TRBJ2-3,CASSLFRTGGFTDTQYF,TGCGCCAGCAGCTTGTTTCGGACAGGGGGCTTCACAGATACGCAGTATTTT
.,.,TRBV7-9,TRBJ2-7,CASSFTGNEQYF,TGTGCCAGCAGCTTTACCGGGAACGAGCAGTACTTC
.,few,TRBV27,TRBJ2-3,CASKAVGAADTQYF,TGTGCCAGCAAGGCTGTGGGGGCGGCGGATACGCAGTATTTT
TRBD2,.,TRBV2,TRBJ2-7,CASSPTGTSLYEQYF,TGTGCCAGCAGTCCAACCGGGACTAGCCTCTACGAGCAGTACTTC
.,.,TRBV20-1,TRBJ1-2,CSAEDSNYGYTF,TGCAGTGCTGAAGACAGTAACTATGGCTACACCTTC
.,.,TRBV27,TRBJ2-7,CASSFGQFYEQYF,TGTGCCAGCAGTTTTGGACAATTCTACGAGCAGTACTTC
.,.,TRBV6-6,TRBJ1-2,CASSPVGPYGYTF,TGTGCCAGCAGCCCAGTGGGACCATATGGCTACACCTTC
.,many,TRBV28,TRBJ2-6,CASSRTGANVLTF,TGTGCCAGCAGCCGGACCGGGGCCAACGTCCTGACTTTC
.,few,TRBV7-6,TRBJ2-5,CASRDTGGWETQYF,TGTGCCAGCAGGGATACCGGGGGATGGGAGACCCAGTACTTC
.,once,TRBV20-1,TRBJ2-4,CSARASGTAKNIQYF,TGCAGTGCTAGAGCCTCCGGAACAGCCAAAAACATTCAGTACTTC
.,few,TRBV11-2,TRBJ2-5,CASSLGRVTQYF,TGTGCCAGCAGCTTAGGTCGGGTGACCCAGTACTTC
TRBD2,many,TRBV4-2,TRBJ2-1,CASSQGSGDAYYNEQFF,TGTGCCAGCAGCCAAGGAAGCGGGGACGCTTACTACAATGAGCAGTTCTTC
.,.,TRBV29-1,TRBJ1-1,CSALGGPEHEAFF,TGCAGCGCCCTGGGGGGCCCAGAACACGAAGCTTTCTTT
.,few,TRBV28,TRBJ2-7,CASSLVRQRYEQYF,TGTGCCAGCAGTTTAGTCCGGCAACGATACGAGCAGTACTTC
.,.,TRBV7-2,TRBJ2-4,CASSLAGMLDIQYF,TGTGCCAGCAGCTTAGCAGGGATGTTGGACATTCAGTACTTC
TRBD1,.,TRBV3-1,TRBJ1-2,CASSVGTGLSNYGYTF,TGTGCCAGCAGCGTCGGGACAGGGCTTTCTAACTATGGCTACACCTTC
.,.,TRBV7-6,TRBJ2-7,CASSLAEVYEQYF,TGTGCCAGCAGCTTAGCTGAAGTCTACGAGCAGTACTTC